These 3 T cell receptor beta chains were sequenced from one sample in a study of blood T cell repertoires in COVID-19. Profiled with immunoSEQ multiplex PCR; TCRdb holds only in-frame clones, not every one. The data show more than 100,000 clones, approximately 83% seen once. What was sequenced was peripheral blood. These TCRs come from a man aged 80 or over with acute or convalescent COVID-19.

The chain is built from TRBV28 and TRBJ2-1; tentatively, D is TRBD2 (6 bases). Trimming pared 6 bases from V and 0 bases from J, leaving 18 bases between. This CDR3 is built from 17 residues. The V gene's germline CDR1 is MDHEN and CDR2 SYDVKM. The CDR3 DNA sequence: TGTGCCAGCAGCCCCTCAGCGGCCGGGAGCTCCTACAATGAGCAGTTCTTC. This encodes CASSPSAAGSSYNEQFF.

Here the CDR3 reads CASSPGANSPLHF. The CDR3, as DNA: TGTGCCAGCAGTCCAGGGGCTAATTCACCCCTCCACTTT. V usage is TRBV12-3 or TRBV12-4 and J usage is TRBJ1-6, with a possible D match to TRBD1 (6 bases). The CDR3 has 13 amino acids. Trimming left V 5 bases short and J 6 bases short, with 8 bases between.

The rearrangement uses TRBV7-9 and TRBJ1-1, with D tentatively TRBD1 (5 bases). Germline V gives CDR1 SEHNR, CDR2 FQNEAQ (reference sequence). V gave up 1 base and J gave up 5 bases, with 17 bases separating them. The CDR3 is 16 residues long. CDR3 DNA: TGTGCCAGCAGCTTAGGTTGGGGTGGGCAGGGAACTGAAGCTTTCTTT. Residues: CASSLGWGGQGTEAFF.